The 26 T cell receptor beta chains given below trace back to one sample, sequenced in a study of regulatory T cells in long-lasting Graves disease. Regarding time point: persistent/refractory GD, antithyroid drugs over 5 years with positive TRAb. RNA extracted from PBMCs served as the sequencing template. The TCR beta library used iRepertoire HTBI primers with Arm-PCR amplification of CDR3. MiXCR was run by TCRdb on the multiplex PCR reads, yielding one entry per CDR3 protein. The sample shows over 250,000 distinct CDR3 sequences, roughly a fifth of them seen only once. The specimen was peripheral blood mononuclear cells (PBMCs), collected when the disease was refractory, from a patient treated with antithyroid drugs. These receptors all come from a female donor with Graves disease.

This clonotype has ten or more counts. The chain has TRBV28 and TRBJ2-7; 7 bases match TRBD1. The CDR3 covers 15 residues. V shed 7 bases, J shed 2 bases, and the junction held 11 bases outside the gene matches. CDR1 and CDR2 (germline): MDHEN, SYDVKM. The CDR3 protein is CASTRGAGGTYEQYF. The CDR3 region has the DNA TGTGCCAGCACCAGAGGGGCAGGGGGAACCTACGAGCAGTACTTC.

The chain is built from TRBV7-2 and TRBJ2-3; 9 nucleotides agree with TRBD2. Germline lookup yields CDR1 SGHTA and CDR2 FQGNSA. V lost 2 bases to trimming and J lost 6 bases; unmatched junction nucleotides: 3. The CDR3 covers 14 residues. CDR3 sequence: CASSLLAGEDTQYF. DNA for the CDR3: TGTGCCAGCAGCTTATTAGCGGGAGAGGATACGCAGTATTTT.

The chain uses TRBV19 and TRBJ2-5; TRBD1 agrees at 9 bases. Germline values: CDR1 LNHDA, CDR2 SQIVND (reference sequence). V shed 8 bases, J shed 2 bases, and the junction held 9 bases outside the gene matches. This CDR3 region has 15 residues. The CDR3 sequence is CASGRGQGLQETQYF. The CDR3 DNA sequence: TGTGCCAGTGGAAGGGGACAGGGCCTTCAAGAGACCCAGTACTTC.

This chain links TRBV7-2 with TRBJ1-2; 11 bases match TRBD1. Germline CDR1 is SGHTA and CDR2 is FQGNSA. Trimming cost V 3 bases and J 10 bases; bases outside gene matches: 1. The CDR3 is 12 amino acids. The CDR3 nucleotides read TGTGCCAGCAGCTTGGACAGGGGGCTCTACACCTTC. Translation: CASSLDRGLYTF.

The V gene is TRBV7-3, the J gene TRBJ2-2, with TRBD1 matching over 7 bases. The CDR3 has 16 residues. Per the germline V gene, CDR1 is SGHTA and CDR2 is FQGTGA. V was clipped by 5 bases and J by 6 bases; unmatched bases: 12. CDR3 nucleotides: TGTGCCAGCAGCAGTTACAGGGGAGCCGAGGCCGGGGAGCTGTTTTTT. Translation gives CASSSYRGAEAGELFF.

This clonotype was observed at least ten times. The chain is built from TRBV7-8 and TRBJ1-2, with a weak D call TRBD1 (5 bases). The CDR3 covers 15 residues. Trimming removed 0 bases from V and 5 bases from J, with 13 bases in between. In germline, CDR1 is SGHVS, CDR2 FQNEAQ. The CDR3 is CASSLALGREYGYTF. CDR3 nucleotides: TGTGCCAGCAGCTTAGCGCTAGGCAGGGAGTATGGCTACACCTTC.

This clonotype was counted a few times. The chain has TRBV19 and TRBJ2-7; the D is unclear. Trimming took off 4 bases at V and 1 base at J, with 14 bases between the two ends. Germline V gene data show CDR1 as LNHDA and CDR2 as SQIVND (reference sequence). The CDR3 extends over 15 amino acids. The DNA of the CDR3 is TGTGCCAGTAGTACTTTTGGCGGTGCATCCTACGAGCAGTACTTC. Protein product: CASSTFGGASYEQYF.

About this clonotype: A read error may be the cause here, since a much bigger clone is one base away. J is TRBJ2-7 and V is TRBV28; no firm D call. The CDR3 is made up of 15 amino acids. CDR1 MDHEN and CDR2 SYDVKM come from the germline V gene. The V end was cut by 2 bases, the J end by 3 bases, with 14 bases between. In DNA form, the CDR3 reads TGTGCCAGCAGTTTAGAAGGGATCCCCTTCTACGAGCAGTACTTC. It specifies CASSLEGIPFYEQYF.

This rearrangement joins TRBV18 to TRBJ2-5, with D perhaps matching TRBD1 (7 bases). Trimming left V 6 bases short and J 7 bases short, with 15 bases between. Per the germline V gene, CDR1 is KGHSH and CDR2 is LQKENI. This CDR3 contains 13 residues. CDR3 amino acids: CASSLSQGGTQYF. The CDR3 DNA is TGTGCCAGCTCCCTCAGCCAGGGGGGGACCCAGTACTTC.

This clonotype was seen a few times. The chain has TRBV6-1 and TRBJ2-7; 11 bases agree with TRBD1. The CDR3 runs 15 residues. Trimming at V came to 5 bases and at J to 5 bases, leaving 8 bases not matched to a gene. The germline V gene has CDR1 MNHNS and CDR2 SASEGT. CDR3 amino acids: CASSHEDRGHHEQYF. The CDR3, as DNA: TGTGCCAGCAGTCATGAGGACAGGGGGCACCACGAGCAGTACTTC.

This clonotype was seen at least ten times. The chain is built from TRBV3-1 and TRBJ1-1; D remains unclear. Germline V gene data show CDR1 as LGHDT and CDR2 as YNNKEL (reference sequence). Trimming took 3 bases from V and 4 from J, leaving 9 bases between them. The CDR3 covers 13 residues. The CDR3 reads CASSQLRTTEAFF. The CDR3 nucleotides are TGTGCCAGCAGCCAGCTCAGGACCACTGAAGCTTTCTTT.

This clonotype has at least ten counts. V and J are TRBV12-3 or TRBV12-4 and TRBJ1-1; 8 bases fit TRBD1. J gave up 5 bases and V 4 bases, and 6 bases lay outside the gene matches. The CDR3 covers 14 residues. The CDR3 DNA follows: TGTGCCAGCAGTTCACAGGGGGGGGGGACTGAAGCTTTCTTT. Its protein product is CASSSQGGGTEAFF.

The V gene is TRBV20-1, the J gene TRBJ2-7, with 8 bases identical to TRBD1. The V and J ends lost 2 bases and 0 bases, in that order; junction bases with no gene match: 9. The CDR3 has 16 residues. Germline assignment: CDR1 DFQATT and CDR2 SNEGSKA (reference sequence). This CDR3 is CSARPPAGTGSYEQYF. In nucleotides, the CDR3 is TGCAGTGCTAGACCCCCCGCCGGGACAGGCTCCTACGAGCAGTACTTC.

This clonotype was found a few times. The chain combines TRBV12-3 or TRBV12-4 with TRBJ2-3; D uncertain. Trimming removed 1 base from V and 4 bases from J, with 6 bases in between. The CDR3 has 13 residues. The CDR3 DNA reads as TGTGCCAGCAGTTTAGGTTTTGCAGATACGCAGTATTTT. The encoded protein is CASSLGFADTQYF.

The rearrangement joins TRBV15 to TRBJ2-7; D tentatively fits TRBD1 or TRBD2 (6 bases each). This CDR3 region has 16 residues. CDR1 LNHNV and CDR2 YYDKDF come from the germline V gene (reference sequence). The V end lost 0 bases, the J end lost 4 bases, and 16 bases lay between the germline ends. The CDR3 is CATSRDQWGAGYEQYF. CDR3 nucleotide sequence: TGTGCCACCAGCAGAGATCAGTGGGGGGCCGGGTACGAGCAGTACTTC.

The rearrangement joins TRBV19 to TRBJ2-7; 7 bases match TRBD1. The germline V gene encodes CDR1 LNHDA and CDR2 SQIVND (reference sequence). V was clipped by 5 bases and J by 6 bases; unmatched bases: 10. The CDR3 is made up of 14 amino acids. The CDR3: CASSPDRVSIEQYF. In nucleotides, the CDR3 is TGTGCCAGTAGTCCCGACAGGGTTTCTATCGAGCAGTACTTC.

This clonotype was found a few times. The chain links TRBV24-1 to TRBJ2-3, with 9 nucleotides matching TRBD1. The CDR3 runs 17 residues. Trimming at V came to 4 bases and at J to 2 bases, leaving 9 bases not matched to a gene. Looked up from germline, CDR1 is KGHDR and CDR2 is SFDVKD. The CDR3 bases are TGTGCCACCAGTGAAAGAACAGGGGGCGCCCTCACAGATACGCAGTATTTT. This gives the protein CATSERTGGALTDTQYF.

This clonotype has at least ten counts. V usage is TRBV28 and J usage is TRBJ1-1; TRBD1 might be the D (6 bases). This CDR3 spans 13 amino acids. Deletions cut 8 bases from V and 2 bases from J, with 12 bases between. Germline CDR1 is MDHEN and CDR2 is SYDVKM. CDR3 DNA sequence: TGTGCCAGCGGGAAGGACAGCAACACTGAAGCTTTCTTT. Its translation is CASGKDSNTEAFF.

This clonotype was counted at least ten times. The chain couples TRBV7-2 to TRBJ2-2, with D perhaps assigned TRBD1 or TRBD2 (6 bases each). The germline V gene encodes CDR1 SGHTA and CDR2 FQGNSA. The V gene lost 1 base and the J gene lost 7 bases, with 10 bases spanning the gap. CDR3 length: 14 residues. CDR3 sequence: CASSLVKGGGELFF. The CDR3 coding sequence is TGTGCCAGCAGCTTAGTGAAGGGGGGCGGGGAGCTGTTTTTT.

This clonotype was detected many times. CDR3 sequence (DNA): TGTGCCAGCAGTCAGGACCAAACCCAAGGAGGGGAGCAGTACTTC. Its protein is CASSQDQTQGGEQYF. The chain uses TRBV12-3 or TRBV12-4 and TRBJ2-7, with a weak D call TRBD2 (6 bases). CDR3 length: 15 amino acids. Trimming removed 5 bases at V and 7 bases at J, with 21 bases between.

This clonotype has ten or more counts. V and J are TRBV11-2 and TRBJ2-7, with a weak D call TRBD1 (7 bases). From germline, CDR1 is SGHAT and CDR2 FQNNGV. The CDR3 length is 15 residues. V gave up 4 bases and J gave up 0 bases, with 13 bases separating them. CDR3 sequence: CASSYAGQSSYEQYF. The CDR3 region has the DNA TGTGCCAGCAGCTACGCGGGACAGAGCTCCTACGAGCAGTACTTC. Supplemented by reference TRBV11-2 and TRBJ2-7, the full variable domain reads EAGVAQSPRYKIIEKRQSVAFWCNPISGHATLYWYQQILGQGPKLLIQFQNNGVVDDSQLPKDRFSAERLKGVDSTLKIQPAKLEDSAVYLCASSYAGQSSYEQYFGPGTRLTVT.

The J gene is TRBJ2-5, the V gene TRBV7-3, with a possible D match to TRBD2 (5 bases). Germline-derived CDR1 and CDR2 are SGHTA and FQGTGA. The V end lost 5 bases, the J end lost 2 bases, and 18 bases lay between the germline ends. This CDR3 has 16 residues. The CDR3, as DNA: TGTGCCAGCAGCCCCGAGGTGAGGGAGATGCAAGAGACCCAGTACTTC. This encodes CASSPEVREMQETQYF. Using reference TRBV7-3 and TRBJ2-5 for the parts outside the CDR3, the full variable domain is GAGVSQTPSNKVTEKGKYVELRCDPISGHTALYWYRQSLGQGPEFLIYFQGTGAADDSGLPNDRFFAVRPEGSVSTLKIQRTERGDSAVYLCASSPEVREMQETQYFGPGTRLLVL.

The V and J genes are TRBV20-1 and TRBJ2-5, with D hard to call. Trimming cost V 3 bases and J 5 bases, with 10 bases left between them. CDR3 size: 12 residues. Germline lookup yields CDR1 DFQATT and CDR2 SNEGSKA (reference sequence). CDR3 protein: CSASKSTETQYF. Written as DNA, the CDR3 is TGCAGTGCTAGTAAAAGTACGGAGACCCAGTACTTC.

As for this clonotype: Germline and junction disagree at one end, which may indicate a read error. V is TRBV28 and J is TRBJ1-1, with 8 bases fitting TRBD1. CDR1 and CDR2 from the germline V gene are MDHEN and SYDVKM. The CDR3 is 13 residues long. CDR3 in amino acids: CATIRGLGTEALF. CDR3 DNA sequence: TGTGCCACCATCAGGGGGCTCGGCACTGAAGCTCTCTTT.

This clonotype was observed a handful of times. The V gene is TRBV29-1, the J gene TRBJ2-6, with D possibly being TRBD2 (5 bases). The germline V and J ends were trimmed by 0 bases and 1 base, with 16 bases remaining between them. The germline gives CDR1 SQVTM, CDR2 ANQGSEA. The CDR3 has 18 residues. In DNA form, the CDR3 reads TGCAGCGTTGAAGACGGGCCGGAGGTGCCATCTGGGGCCAACGTCCTGACTTTC. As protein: CSVEDGPEVPSGANVLTF.

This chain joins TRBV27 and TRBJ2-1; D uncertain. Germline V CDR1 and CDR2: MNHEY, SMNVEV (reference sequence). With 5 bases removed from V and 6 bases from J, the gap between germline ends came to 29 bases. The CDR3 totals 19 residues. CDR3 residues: CASSPKVASYSIRPNEQFF. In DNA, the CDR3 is TGTGCCAGCAGTCCCAAGGTGGCAAGTTACTCTATAAGGCCCAATGAGCAGTTCTTC.